The 9 T cell receptor beta chains below all came from one sample that was sequenced in a study of blood T cells in healthy people across ages. PCR was performed a second time for about 7 to 12 cycles using a sample-barcoded 5' primer and a J-beta primer mix. Using its own MiXCR run on the 5' RACE reads, TCRdb lists one record per CDR3 protein. The sample has 1,100,000 or so distinct CDR3 sequences, over 35% seen once. The sequenced material came from blood. These receptors came from a woman aged 55-70 years in good health.

The chain employs TRBV6-2 or TRBV6-3 and TRBJ2-3; unclear D gene. There are 12 residues in the CDR3. Germline V gives CDR1 MNHEY, CDR2 SVGEGT. The V and J ends lost 2 bases and 9 bases respectively, with 9 bases between them. The CDR3, as DNA: TGTGCCAGCAGTTACGACTTGAGAACGCAGTATTTT. Translated: CASSYDLRTQYF.

This clonotype has more than one count but fewer than ten. V and J are TRBV5-1 and TRBJ1-2, with TRBD1 identical over 7 bases. With 3 bases clipped from V and 3 bases from J, the junction kept 2 bases outside the gene matches. The CDR3 has 13 amino acids. CDR1 SGHRS and CDR2 YFSETQ come from the germline V gene. The CDR3 region is CASSSTGYYGYTF. The CDR3 nucleotides read TGCGCCAGCAGCTCGACAGGGTACTATGGCTACACCTTC.

The chain is built from TRBV6-5 and TRBJ1-1; weak D call: TRBD1 (6 bases). The CDR3 is 16 residues long. The germline V gene encodes CDR1 MNHEY and CDR2 SVGAGI. V gave up 4 bases and J gave up 1 base, with 16 bases separating them. The CDR3 region is CASSSHRQDQNTEAFF. CDR3 DNA: TGTGCCAGCAGTTCGCACCGACAGGACCAGAACACTGAAGCTTTCTTT.

This clonotype was found a few times. J is TRBJ1-2 and V is TRBV6-2 or TRBV6-3; a weak D match, TRBD1 (5 bases). Per the germline V gene, CDR1 is MNHEY and CDR2 is SVGEGT. Trimming stripped 6 bases from V and 5 bases from J, with 7 bases between. The CDR3 has 11 residues. The CDR3 DNA is TGTGCCAGCAGGACAGAGTATGGCTACACCTTC. This codes for CASRTEYGYTF.

The chain has TRBV7-9 and TRBJ2-1; 12 bases are a match to TRBD2. The germline V gene encodes CDR1 SEHNR and CDR2 FQNEAQ (reference sequence). There are 14 residues in the CDR3. J gave up 8 bases and V 6 bases, and 5 bases lay outside the gene matches. As DNA, the CDR3 is TGTGCCAGCAGACTAGCGGGAGGTGGCGATGAGCAGTTCTTC. This codes for CASRLAGGGDEQFF.

This chain links TRBV6-2 or TRBV6-3 with TRBJ2-3; 9 nucleotides align to TRBD2. Losses at the gene ends were 6 bases for V and 6 bases for J; bases not matched to a gene: 19. CDR1 MNHEY and CDR2 SVGEGT come from the germline V gene. The CDR3 contains 18 residues. The CDR3 protein is CASRHSGLAGTRSDTQYF. CDR3 sequence (DNA): TGTGCCAGCAGACACTCGGGTCTAGCGGGAACTAGATCGGATACGCAGTATTTT.

This rearrangement joins TRBV10-3 to TRBJ2-1, with 14 bases aligning to TRBD2. Germline CDR1 reads ENHRY; CDR2 reads SYGVKD. The CDR3 runs to 19 residues. J was trimmed by 1 base and V by 2 bases; bases with no gene match: 7. The CDR3 loop is CAISEPGLAGVGSYNEQFF. The CDR3 coding sequence is TGTGCCATCAGTGAGCCGGGACTAGCGGGAGTCGGGTCCTACAATGAGCAGTTCTTC.

Turning to this clonotype: A read error may account for a junction end that differs from germline. The chain employs TRBV9 and TRBJ2-7, with D perhaps matching TRBD1 or TRBD2 (5 bases each). The CDR3 loop spans 14 amino acids. Germline-derived CDR1 and CDR2 are SGDLS and YYNGEE. CDR3 residues: CDSSPPGTTIAQYF. The CDR3 DNA reads as TGTGACAGCAGCCCCCCCGGGACCACCATCGCGCAGTACTTC.

V gene TRBV11-2 combines with J gene TRBJ2-7; D is uncertain. V lost 1 base and J 3 bases, leaving 7 bases between the germline ends. This CDR3 has 13 residues. Germline V CDR1 and CDR2: SGHAT, FQNNGV. The CDR3 here is CASSLVWLYEQYF. CDR3 bases: TGTGCCAGCAGCTTAGTATGGCTCTACGAGCAGTACTTC.